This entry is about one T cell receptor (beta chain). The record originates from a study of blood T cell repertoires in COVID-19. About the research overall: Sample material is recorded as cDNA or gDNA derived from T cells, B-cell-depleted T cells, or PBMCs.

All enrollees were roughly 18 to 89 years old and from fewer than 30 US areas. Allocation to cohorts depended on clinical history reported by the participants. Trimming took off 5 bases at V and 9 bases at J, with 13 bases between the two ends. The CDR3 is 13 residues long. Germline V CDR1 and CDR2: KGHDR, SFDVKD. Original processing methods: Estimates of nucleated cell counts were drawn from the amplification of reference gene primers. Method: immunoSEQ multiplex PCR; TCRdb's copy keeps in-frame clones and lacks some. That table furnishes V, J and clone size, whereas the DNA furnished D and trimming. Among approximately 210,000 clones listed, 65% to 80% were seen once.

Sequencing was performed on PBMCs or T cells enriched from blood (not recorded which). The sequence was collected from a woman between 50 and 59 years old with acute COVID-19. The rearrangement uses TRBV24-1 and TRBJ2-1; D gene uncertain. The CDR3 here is CATSVPPLAEQFF. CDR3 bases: TGTGCCACCAGTGTCCCTCCCCTGGCTGAGCAGTTCTTC.